A selection of T cell receptor beta chains follows, all from one sample in a study of blood T cell repertoires in COVID-19. Using immunoSEQ multiplex PCR, the repertoire was profiled, and TCRdb retains in-frame clones only, with some absent. Of some 270,000 clones detected, around 83% appear once; the ten largest clones hold less than 2%. Specimen: peripheral blood. Source of these receptors: a woman aged 40 to 50 who had recovered from COVID-19. Both conserved end residues are part of each CDR3. The order of the fields is V gene, J gene, D gene, clone size, CDR3 length, CDR3 DNA, CDR3 protein. D genes are given only for firm matches. For some rows the clone size is stated as once, few or many, or as a class when expanded; others skip it.

V gene: TRBV6-5; J gene: TRBJ2-1; D gene: TRBD2; clone size: -; CDR3 length: 15; CDR3 DNA: TGTGCCAGCCAAACCCTAGCGGGGGGGCGGGATGAGCAGTTCTTC; CDR3 protein: CASQTLAGGRDEQFF
V gene: TRBV5-1; J gene: TRBJ1-2; D gene: -; clone size: -; CDR3 length: 13; CDR3 DNA: TGCGCCAGCAGCTACGACAGTAACTATGGCTACACCTTC; CDR3 protein: CASSYDSNYGYTF
V gene: TRBV28; J gene: TRBJ1-5; D gene: TRBD1; clone size: -; CDR3 length: 17; CDR3 DNA: TGTGCCAGCAGTTCGCCAGGGGGCCCGCGTGGCAATCAGCCCCAGCATTTT; CDR3 protein: CASSSPGGPRGNQPQHF
V gene: TRBV5-1; J gene: TRBJ2-3; D gene: -; clone size: once; CDR3 length: 12; CDR3 DNA: TGCGCCAGCAGCTTGGCCGGGATTACGCAGTATTTT; CDR3 protein: CASSLAGITQYF
V gene: TRBV5-5; J gene: TRBJ2-6; D gene: -; clone size: -; CDR3 length: 19; CDR3 DNA: TGTGCCAGCAGCTTGGGGTATGGGGCCCAAACCTCTGGGGCCAACGTCCTGACTTTC; CDR3 protein: CASSLGYGAQTSGANVLTF
V gene: TRBV7-9; J gene: TRBJ2-1; D gene: -; clone size: -; CDR3 length: 18; CDR3 DNA: TGTGCCAGCAGCTTAAGGCCCCTATTCAACTACGCAGACAATGAGCAGTTCTTC; CDR3 protein: CASSLRPLFNYADNEQFF
V gene: TRBV5-1; J gene: TRBJ1-1; D gene: TRBD1; clone size: -; CDR3 length: 15; CDR3 DNA: TGCGCCAGCAGCTTGGCCATTTTTAGGGGGCGTGAAGCTTTCTTT; CDR3 protein: CASSLAIFRGREAFF
V gene: TRBV5-1; J gene: TRBJ2-1; D gene: -; clone size: once; CDR3 length: 15; CDR3 DNA: TGCGCCAGCAACCATCAGGGGTACTCCTACAATGAGCAGTTCTTC; CDR3 protein: CASNHQGYSYNEQFF
V gene: TRBV2; J gene: TRBJ1-3; D gene: TRBD1; clone size: -; CDR3 length: 15; CDR3 DNA: TGTGCCAGCATCTGGGGACAGAGCTCTGGAAACACCATATATTTT; CDR3 protein: CASIWGQSSGNTIYF
V gene: TRBV11-2; J gene: TRBJ1-2; D gene: -; clone size: -; CDR3 length: 15; CDR3 DNA: TGTGCCAGCAGCTTAGGGGGTGACAGCAACTATGGCTACACCTTC; CDR3 protein: CASSLGGDSNYGYTF
V gene: TRBV4-1; J gene: TRBJ1-2; D gene: TRBD1; clone size: few; CDR3 length: 14; CDR3 DNA: TGCGCCAGCAGCCAAGCAGGGGGCTACTATGGCTACACCTTC; CDR3 protein: CASSQAGGYYGYTF
V gene: TRBV7-9; J gene: TRBJ2-7; D gene: -; clone size: -; CDR3 length: 14; CDR3 DNA: TGTGCCAGCACCGAGCCGAGACATAGCTACGAGCAGTACTTC; CDR3 protein: CASTEPRHSYEQYF
V gene: TRBV21-1; J gene: TRBJ1-1; D gene: -; clone size: -; CDR3 length: 15; CDR3 DNA: TGTGCCAGCAGGGCGGACAGGGCAAATAACACTGAAGCTTTCTTT; CDR3 protein: CASRADRANNTEAFF
V gene: TRBV2; J gene: TRBJ2-3; D gene: TRBD2; clone size: -; CDR3 length: 15; CDR3 DNA: TGTGCCAGCAGGGTTAGCGGGTGGGGCACAGATACGCAGTATTTT; CDR3 protein: CASRVSGWGTDTQYF
V gene: TRBV6-5; J gene: TRBJ1-5; D gene: TRBD1; clone size: -; CDR3 length: 15; CDR3 DNA: TGTGCCAGCAGTTCGAGACAGGGTGGGGATCAGCCCCAGCATTTT; CDR3 protein: CASSSRQGGDQPQHF
V gene: TRBV28; J gene: TRBJ1-4; D gene: -; clone size: -; CDR3 length: 19; CDR3 DNA: TGTGCCAGCAGGCAAATACCCACCTATGGGGCATCAACTAATGAAAAACTGTTTTTT; CDR3 protein: CASRQIPTYGASTNEKLFF
V gene: TRBV30; J gene: TRBJ1-6; D gene: -; clone size: -; CDR3 length: 13; CDR3 DNA: TGTGCCCGAAAGGGCAGGGAAAATTCACCCCTCCACTTT; CDR3 protein: CARKGRENSPLHF
V gene: TRBV5-1; J gene: TRBJ1-4; D gene: TRBD1; clone size: once; CDR3 length: 15; CDR3 DNA: TGCGCCAGCAGCAACCCGACAGGGTCGCAAGAAAAACTGTTTTTT; CDR3 protein: CASSNPTGSQEKLFF
V gene: TRBV18; J gene: TRBJ2-6; D gene: TRBD1; clone size: -; CDR3 length: 21; CDR3 DNA: TGTGCCAGCTCACCACGAAGTCCCGGACAGGGGGACTTCTCTGGGGCCAACGTCCTGACTTTC; CDR3 protein: CASSPRSPGQGDFSGANVLTF
V gene: TRBV29-1; J gene: TRBJ1-1; D gene: -; clone size: -; CDR3 length: 14; CDR3 DNA: TGCAGTGTTGTTCCATCGACAGTGAACACTGAAGCTTTCTTT; CDR3 protein: CSVVPSTVNTEAFF
V gene: TRBV6-6; J gene: TRBJ2-3; D gene: -; clone size: few; CDR3 length: 15; CDR3 DNA: TGTGCCAGCAGTTACTCGGGGGGGCCGCAAGATACGCAGTATTTT; CDR3 protein: CASSYSGGPQDTQYF
V gene: TRBV11-3; J gene: TRBJ2-7; D gene: -; clone size: once; CDR3 length: 17; CDR3 DNA: TGTGCCAGCAGCTTAGATCGGGACATAGGCGAGGTTTACGAGCAGTACTTC; CDR3 protein: CASSLDRDIGEVYEQYF
V gene: TRBV6-5; J gene: TRBJ2-7; D gene: -; clone size: -; CDR3 length: 12; CDR3 DNA: TGTGCCAGCAGTAATACAGTCTACGAGCAGTACTTC; CDR3 protein: CASSNTVYEQYF
V gene: TRBV29-1; J gene: TRBJ1-1; D gene: -; clone size: -; CDR3 length: 13; CDR3 DNA: TGCAGCGTTGAGTCGGGGATGAACACTGAAGCTTTCTTT; CDR3 protein: CSVESGMNTEAFF
V gene: TRBV5-1; J gene: TRBJ2-7; D gene: TRBD1; clone size: few; CDR3 length: 15; CDR3 DNA: TGCGCCAGCAGCTCGACACCGGGACAGGGTTACGAGCAGTACTTC; CDR3 protein: CASSSTPGQGYEQYF
V gene: TRBV6-7; J gene: TRBJ1-6; D gene: -; clone size: -; CDR3 length: 16; CDR3 DNA: TGTGCCAGCAGTTACAGCCGTCCAGGGTTTAATTCACCCCTCCACTTT; CDR3 protein: CASSYSRPGFNSPLHF
V gene: TRBV2; J gene: TRBJ1-1; D gene: TRBD1; clone size: -; CDR3 length: 11; CDR3 DNA: TGTGCCAGCGGACAGGTCACTGAAGCTTTCTTT; CDR3 protein: CASGQVTEAFF
V gene: TRBV19; J gene: TRBJ2-1; D gene: -; clone size: medium-sized; CDR3 length: 11; CDR3 DNA: TGTGCCAGTAGTGGCTTCCATGAGCAGTTCTTC; CDR3 protein: CASSGFHEQFF
V gene: TRBV28; J gene: TRBJ1-2; D gene: -; clone size: -; CDR3 length: 14; CDR3 DNA: TGTGCCAGCAGTTTTTACAAGGGAGCTATGTTCTACACCTTC; CDR3 protein: CASSFYKGAMFYTF
V gene: TRBV4-2; J gene: TRBJ2-6; D gene: -; clone size: few; CDR3 length: 16; CDR3 DNA: TGTGCCAGCAGCCAAGATTATAGCTCTGGGGCCAACGTCCTGACTTTC; CDR3 protein: CASSQDYSSGANVLTF
V gene: TRBV7-9; J gene: TRBJ2-7; D gene: -; clone size: -; CDR3 length: 12; CDR3 DNA: TGTGCCAGCAGCTTTTCGTCCTACGAGCAGTACTTC; CDR3 protein: CASSFSSYEQYF
V gene: TRBV28; J gene: TRBJ1-2; D gene: TRBD1; clone size: -; CDR3 length: 14; CDR3 DNA: TGTGCCAGCAGTTCGGACAGGGGGCGTCATGGCTACACCTTC; CDR3 protein: CASSSDRGRHGYTF
V gene: TRBV5-1; J gene: TRBJ2-3; D gene: -; clone size: -; CDR3 length: 15; CDR3 DNA: TGCGCCAGCAGACAAACTCCGGGGGGCGGGGATACGCAGTATTTT; CDR3 protein: CASRQTPGGGDTQYF
V gene: TRBV11-3; J gene: TRBJ1-3; D gene: -; clone size: -; CDR3 length: 13; CDR3 DNA: TGTGCCAGCAGCCTATTACCTGGAAACACCATATATTTT; CDR3 protein: CASSLLPGNTIYF
V gene: TRBV29-1; J gene: TRBJ2-7; D gene: TRBD1; clone size: -; CDR3 length: 13; CDR3 DNA: TGCAGCGTTGAATGGACAGGGCAGGGCGAGCAGTACTTC; CDR3 protein: CSVEWTGQGEQYF
V gene: TRBV5-6; J gene: TRBJ2-7; D gene: TRBD1; clone size: once; CDR3 length: 13; CDR3 DNA: TGTGCCAGCAGCTGGGACAGCGGATACGAGCAGTACTTC; CDR3 protein: CASSWDSGYEQYF
V gene: TRBV30; J gene: TRBJ1-1; D gene: TRBD1; clone size: -; CDR3 length: 14; CDR3 DNA: TGTGCCCCGGCAGGGGGCAACATGAACACTGAAGCTTTCTTT; CDR3 protein: CAPAGGNMNTEAFF
V gene: TRBV3-1/TRBV3-2; J gene: TRBJ2-1; D gene: -; clone size: -; CDR3 length: 12; CDR3 DNA: TGTGCCAGCAGCCAAGGTCGCGATGAGCAGTTCTTC; CDR3 protein: CASSQGRDEQFF
V gene: TRBV6-1; J gene: TRBJ1-1; D gene: -; clone size: -; CDR3 length: 15; CDR3 DNA: TGTGCCAGCAGTGAAGGAACGGGGGGGAACACTGAAGCTTTCTTT; CDR3 protein: CASSEGTGGNTEAFF
V gene: TRBV20-1; J gene: TRBJ1-1; D gene: -; clone size: once; CDR3 length: 11; CDR3 DNA: TGCAGTGCTGGACAAAACACTGAAGCTTTCTTT; CDR3 protein: CSAGQNTEAFF